This T cell receptor beta chain came from a study of shared clonotypes between healthy human individuals. Overall study findings and caveats: Clonotype sharing across donors was expected to vary with sequencing depth.

Clones were sequenced by immunoSEQ multiplex PCR, and TCRdb holds only the in-frame ones, with some missing. The sample includes about 2 million clones, 85% to 95% of them seen just once. For this clone: What it binds is not known.

V was pared by 0 bases and J by 1 base, with 7 bases between. Germline loops: CDR1 SGDLS, CDR2 YYNGEE. The CDR3 is 14 residues long. Selected positively for CCR7 and CD45RO-negative, naive CD8 cells excluded terminally differentiated effector memory CD45RA+ cells. The V and J genes are TRBV9 and TRBJ2-5; no clear D. The sequence was obtained from a man aged 18 to 29 in good health. The material sequenced was naive CD8+ T cells sorted from blood. CDR3 sequence (DNA): TGTGCCAGCAGCGTAGCACCCAGCCAAGAGACCCAGTACTTC. The encoded protein is CASSVAPSQETQYF.